This TCR beta chain appears in the sequencing data of a study of technical replicates of blood from a handful of donors (TCRdb year 2017). V loses 4 bases, J loses 9 bases, and the germline ends lie 7 bases apart. Taken from cysteine to phenylalanine, the CDR3 has 11 residues. Only CDR3 DNA remains: 33 bases, in frame from the first base. CDR1 and CDR2, looked up from the germline V gene, are SGHDN and FVKESK. Libraries were made using the immunoSEQ multiplex PCR assay. TCRdb holds this immuneACCESS table with in-frame rearrangements only. Some clones are missing; in checked studies, unresolved V genes explain under half, and the rest has no known cause. For this sample the table gives under 85,000 clones, of which roughly 92% were detected only once. The top ten hold 0.41% of the sample. Concerning this clone itself: Its cognate antigen has yet to be identified. No much larger clone is present one base from it, and per-base qualities are unavailable.

The sequence was collected from a human donor in good health. Recombination linked TRBV14 to TRBJ2-4; the D gene is perhaps TRBD2, from 5 matching bases. Sequencing was carried out using T cells isolated from PBMCs. At the DNA level, the sequence is TGTGCCAGCAGCCTTGGGAGCATTCAGTACTTC. This codes for CASSLGSIQYF.